Presented here are 7 T cell receptor beta chains from one specimen sequenced in a study of beta chain features in type 1 diabetes. Expressed TCRB transcripts were sequenced after all isolated RNA was converted to cDNA. TCRdb keeps only in-frame clones here, not all; method: immunoSEQ multiplex PCR. The sample lists some 270,000 clones; about 14% were seen once. The sample consisted of naive CD4+ T cells from blood. These receptors were taken from a woman aged 40 to 49 in good health.

The V call is TRBV19, the J call TRBJ1-5; D is possibly TRBD1 (6 bases). Trimming cost V 6 bases and J 3 bases, with 15 bases left between them. CDR1 and CDR2 (germline): LNHDA, SQIVND (reference sequence). This CDR3 has 15 residues. Written as DNA, the CDR3 is TGTGCCAGTAGAACCGGGACAACGTTCAATCAGCCCCAGCATTTT. Amino acid sequence: CASRTGTTFNQPQHF.

In this sample, this clone turned up many times. The CDR3 region is CASSPPQGLSTDTQYF. DNA for the CDR3: TGTGCCAGCTCACCACCTCAGGGGCTAAGCACAGATACGCAGTATTTT. The chain has TRBV18 and TRBJ2-3; maybe TRBD1 (6 bases). The CDR3 loop spans 16 amino acids. Germline V gene data show CDR1 as KGHSH and CDR2 as LQKENI. V shed 0 bases and J shed 0 bases, with 10 bases lying between them. Looking up the rest from reference TRBV18 and TRBJ2-3 gives the full variable domain: NAGVMQNPRHLVRRRGQEARLRCSPMKGHSHVYWYRQLPEEGLKFMVYLQKENIIDESGMPKERFSAEFPKEGPSILRIQQVVRGDSAAYFCASSPPQGLSTDTQYFGPGTRLTVL.

This chain's CDR3 is CAARLAGNTGELFF. CDR3 DNA sequence: TGTGCCGCCAGACTAGCGGGGAACACCGGGGAGCTGTTTTTT. The genes are TRBV19 and TRBJ2-2; TRBD2 agrees at 10 bases. The germline gives CDR1 LNHDA, CDR2 SQIVND (reference sequence). V shed 11 bases and J 1 base; nucleotides not matched to a gene: 4. The CDR3 sequence is 14 residues long. Full variable domain (remainder filled in from reference TRBV19 and TRBJ2-2): DGGITQSPKYLFRKEGQNVTLSCEQNLNHDAMYWYRQDPGQGLRLIYYSQIVNDFQKGDIAEGYSVSREKKESFPLTVTSAQKNPTAFYLCAARLAGNTGELFFGEGSRLTVL.

This clone has more than one count but fewer than ten. The chain employs TRBV9 and TRBJ2-1; 8 nucleotides line up with TRBD1. Trimming at V came to 0 bases and at J to 8 bases, leaving 4 bases not matched to a gene. Germline CDR1 reads SGDLS; CDR2 reads YYNGEE. CDR3 length equals 14 residues. The CDR3 loop reads CASSVAAGGYEQFF. The CDR3 coding sequence is TGTGCCAGCAGCGTAGCGGCAGGGGGCTATGAGCAGTTCTTC.

The CDR3 reads CASEEQEGGGYTF. DNA for the CDR3: TGCGCCAGCGAAGAACAGGAGGGCGGCGGCTACACCTTC. The chain is built from TRBV10-2 and TRBJ1-2; a possible D gene is TRBD1 (5 bases). Trimming left V 8 bases short and J 8 bases short, with 18 bases between. There are 13 residues in the CDR3. Germline CDR1 and CDR2: WSHSY and SAAADI.

This clone was counted a few times. This sequence joins TRBV10-3 and TRBJ1-1, with TRBD1 identical over 8 bases. With V trimmed by 3 bases and J by 5 bases, 5 bases remained unmatched. The CDR3 covers 14 residues. Germline V lookup: CDR1 ENHRY, CDR2 SYGVKD. The CDR3 is CAISDQGARTEAFF. The CDR3 DNA reads as TGTGCCATCAGTGACCAGGGGGCGAGGACTGAAGCTTTCTTT.

This clone was counted only a few times. The chain couples TRBV4-3 to TRBJ2-1, with 9 bases identical to TRBD1. CDR3 length: 16 amino acids. The J segment lost 7 bases and the V segment lost 4 bases, leaving 11 bases of the junction unmatched. Per germline, CDR1 LGHNA and CDR2 YSLEER. CDR3 sequence reads: CASSPETGGLGNEQFF. The CDR3 DNA reads TGCGCCAGCAGCCCAGAGACAGGGGGGTTAGGAAATGAGCAGTTCTTC.